Below, 18 T cell receptor beta chains from the same sample are listed, as sequenced in a study of metastatic and nonmetastatic thyroid tumors. Thyroid surgery was preceded by no treatment in any patient. Using MiXCR, TCRdb re-called clones from the PCR reads. The sample lists almost 85,000 clones, around 12% seen once, with 7% to 10% in the top ten. The sample taken for sequencing was tumor tissue. The receptors derive from a female donor with papillary thyroid cancer or a benign thyroid nodule (not recorded which). Some clones in this sample may be carry-over from other donors' samples.

This chain links TRBV4-2 with TRBJ2-3; 14 nucleotides agree with TRBD2. This CDR3 has 18 residues. The germline V gene encodes CDR1 LGHNA and CDR2 YNFKEQ. V lost 3 bases, J lost 4 bases, and 9 bases stayed unmatched. The CDR3 DNA follows: TGTGCCAGCAGCCAGGGGCGGGGACTAGCGGGAGACTCAGATACGCAGTATTTT. Translated, it gives CASSQGRGLAGDSDTQYF.

Many counts were recorded for this clone. The chain links TRBV11-2 to TRBJ2-2, with 7 bases lining up with TRBD2. Germline-derived CDR1 and CDR2 are SGHAT and FQNNGV. This CDR3 has 16 amino acids. Unmatched junction bases numbered 4, after V lost 0 bases and J lost 3 bases. CDR3 loop: CASSLELAEHTGELFF. In DNA, the CDR3 is TGTGCCAGCAGCTTAGAGCTAGCGGAACACACCGGGGAGCTGTTTTTT.

This sequence joins TRBV7-9 and TRBJ2-5; TRBD2 matches 12 bases. CDR1 SEHNR and CDR2 FQNEAQ come from the germline V gene (reference sequence). This CDR3 region has 17 residues. V lost 1 base, J lost 4 bases, and 7 bases stayed unmatched. CDR3 in amino acids: CASSLVPPTSGGETQYF. The CDR3 nucleotides are TGTGCCAGCAGCTTAGTCCCCCCGACTAGCGGGGGAGAGACCCAGTACTTC.

This clone was counted at least ten times. The J gene is TRBJ1-6, the V gene TRBV5-1, with D perhaps matching TRBD1 (6 bases). Trimming cost V 1 base and J 8 bases, with 13 bases left between them. CDR1 is SGHRS, CDR2 YFSETQ, per germline. The CDR3 is 15 amino acids. The CDR3 DNA reads TGCGCCAGCAGCTTGTATCCGGACAGAGATTCACCCCTCCACTTT. Its translation: CASSLYPDRDSPLHF.

Points on this clone: Since a much larger clone is just one base distant, this may be a read error. The chain combines TRBV5-1 with TRBJ1-4; maybe TRBD1 (6 bases). The CDR3 is made up of 15 amino acids. Per germline, CDR1 SGHRS and CDR2 YFSETQ. The CDR3 sequence: CASSLAGATNGKLFF. Written as DNA, the CDR3 is TGCGCCAGCAGCTTGGCAGGGGCAACTAATGGAAAACTGTTTTTT. The full variable domain, its missing parts supplied by reference TRBV5-1 and TRBJ1-4, is KAGVTQTPRYLIKTRGQQVTLSCSPISGHRSVSWYQQTPGQGLQFLFEYFSETQRNKGNFPGRFSGRQFSNSRSEMNVSTLELGDSALYLCASSLAGATNGKLFFGSGTQLSVL.

This clone was seen at least ten times. The CDR3 bases are TGTGCCAGCGCGGAGAGGAGAAACACTGAAGCTTTCTTT. Its translation: CASAERRNTEAFF. This chain joins TRBV7-8 and TRBJ1-1; D gene ambiguous. Trimming took off 8 bases at V and 2 bases at J, with 12 bases between the two ends. Germline V gene sequence: CDR1 SGHVS, CDR2 FQNEAQ. This CDR3 spans 13 amino acids.

This clone was seen at least ten times. The chain has TRBV20-1 and TRBJ2-1; 9 bases agree with TRBD1. The CDR3 spans 12 residues. Germline values: CDR1 DFQATT, CDR2 SNEGSKA (reference sequence). CDR3 DNA: TGCAGATGGGACAGGGCGTACAATGAGCAGTTCTTC. It specifies CRWDRAYNEQFF.

This clone occurred many times. V gene TRBV19 combines with J gene TRBJ2-2; D is undetermined. The CDR3 has 14 amino acids. The V gene's germline CDR1 is LNHDA and CDR2 SQIVND (reference sequence). Trimming took 3 bases from V and 2 from J, leaving 7 bases between them. CDR3 in DNA: TGTGCCAGTAGTATGACCCAAAACACCGGGGAGCTGTTTTTT. Its protein product is CASSMTQNTGELFF.

This clone was observed at least ten times. The V call is TRBV3-1, the J call TRBJ1-4; 9 bases align to TRBD1. Germline loops: CDR1 LGHDT, CDR2 YNNKEL (reference sequence). Germline trimming cut 3 bases from V and 6 bases from J; bases unmatched to any gene: 8. This CDR3 spans 16 amino acids. CDR3 sequence (DNA): TGTGCCAGCAGCCAGATTCTCGGGACAGGGCATGAAAAACTGTTTTTT. This encodes CASSQILGTGHEKLFF.

This clone was counted many times. The gene calls are TRBV7-8 and TRBJ2-1; TRBD2 aligns across 7 bases. Germline loops: CDR1 SGHVS, CDR2 FQNEAQ. CDR3 size: 15 residues. The V segment lost 2 bases and the J segment 9 bases; nucleotides outside the gene matches: 10. The CDR3 bases are TGTGCCAGCAGCTTACCGGGAGGAGGTTTCGGTGAGCAGTTCTTC. Amino acids: CASSLPGGGFGEQFF.

This clone occurred a few times. This clone may be a read error of a much larger clone one base away. In the same sample, other DNA sequences code for this CDR3. The V call is TRBV19, the J call TRBJ2-7; D remains ambiguous. From germline, CDR1 is LNHDA and CDR2 SQIVND (reference sequence). The CDR3 is 13 amino acids. CDR3 amino acids: CASSTARNYEQYF. CDR3 sequence (DNA): TGTGCAAGTAGTACGGCCAGGAACTACGAGCAGTACTTC.

Regarding this clone: This may be a read error: a much more frequent sequence differs by one nucleotide. J is TRBJ1-3 and V is TRBV15, with D hard to call. The CDR3 is 14 amino acids. V dropped 7 bases and J dropped 0 bases, with 10 bases sitting between them. CDR1 is LNHNV and CDR2 is YYDKDF in the germline V gene (reference sequence). CDR3 loop: CATIGVNSGNTIYF. The CDR3 nucleotides are TGTGCCACCATCGGTGTTAACTCTGGAAACACCATATATTTT.

To note about this clone: Just one base apart from a much larger clone, this may be a read error. This chain links TRBV18 with TRBJ2-7; D is unresolved. CDR3 length equals 13 residues. Germline V gives CDR1 KGHSH, CDR2 LQKENI. CDR3 DNA: TGTGCCAGCTCACCTTACAACAACTACGAGCGGTACTTC. This gives the protein CASSPYNNYERYF.

This clone has a count of ten or more. The chain employs TRBV2 and TRBJ1-6, with D uncertain. CDR3 length equals 13 residues. From germline, CDR1 is SNHLY and CDR2 FYNNEI. With 6 bases removed from V and 5 bases from J, the gap between germline ends came to 8 bases. The chain's CDR3 is CASRAVNNSPLHF. The CDR3 DNA follows: TGTGCCAGCAGGGCAGTCAATAATTCACCCCTCCACTTT.

As for this clone: It may be a read error: a sequence one base away is much more abundant. The chain combines TRBV19 with TRBJ2-7; perhaps TRBD2 as D (5 bases). CDR3 length: 14 residues. The germline gives CDR1 LNHDA, CDR2 SQIVND (reference sequence). CDR3 residues: CASKARGSSYEEYF. The CDR3 DNA follows: TGTGCCAGTAAGGCCAGAGGGAGCTCCTACGAGGAGTACTTC.

This clone was seen repeatedly, ten times or more. V gene TRBV28 combines with J gene TRBJ1-4; 10 nucleotides match TRBD1. The CDR3 consists of 14 residues. In germline, CDR1 is MDHEN, CDR2 SYDVKM. With V trimmed by 10 bases and J by 5 bases, 7 bases remained unmatched. The CDR3 protein is CATRTDRGNEKLFF. The CDR3 DNA is TGTGCCACCAGAACGGACAGGGGGAATGAAAAACTGTTTTTT.

Regarding this clone: A read error is possible here, since a much larger clone lies one base away. This chain joins TRBV6-1 and TRBJ2-3; TRBD1 agrees at 7 bases. The CDR3 loop spans 15 amino acids. Germline-derived CDR1 and CDR2 are MNHNS and SASEGT. CDR3 sequence (DNA): TGTGCCAGCAGTGCCCGGGGACAGTTCACATATACGCAGTATTTT. Amino acid sequence: CASSARGQFTYTQYF.

This clone was observed at least ten times. The chain is built from TRBV28 and TRBJ1-2; D is unclear. The CDR3 has 16 residues. Trimming left V 5 bases short and J 5 bases short, with 21 bases between. The germline CDR1 and CDR2 sequences are MDHEN and SYDVKM. The CDR3 protein is CASSTPPPEESYGYTF. Here the CDR3 DNA reads TGTGCCAGCAGTACCCCACCACCCGAGGAGTCTTATGGCTACACCTTC.